This entry lists 24 T cell receptor beta chains sequenced from one sample in a study of T-cell reconstitution after alpha-beta-depleted transplantation in children. It was with unique molecular identifiers that the TCRbeta library was prepared. One entry per CDR3 protein, called by TCRdb with MiXCR from the PCR reads. The data contain around 490,000 distinct CDR3 sequences, about 10% of them singletons. The sample in question was PBMCs, mostly from graft donor cells, obtained 180 days after TCRalphabeta/CD19-depleted stem cell transplant. The receptors were sampled from a female patient aged 2-9 years who had a stem cell transplant for aplastic anemia, so the T cells may come from the graft donor.

J is TRBJ2-2 and V is TRBV12-3 or TRBV12-4, with 9 nucleotides matching TRBD1. The CDR3 has 16 residues. The V and J ends lost 10 bases and 4 bases, in that order; junction bases with no gene match: 13. CDR3 DNA sequence: TGTGCCATCAGGGATACAGGGGGCTGGGGCACCGGGGAGCTGTTTTTT. Translating it yields CAIRDTGGWGTGELFF.

The table lists this clonotype with a few counts. The genes are TRBV10-3 and TRBJ1-2, with TRBD1 as a possible D gene (6 bases). The V gene lost 10 bases and the J gene lost 1 base, with 13 bases spanning the gap. The CDR3 has 13 residues. Per the germline V gene, CDR1 is ENHRY and CDR2 is SYGVKD. CDR3 amino acids: CATRQDCNYGYTF. The CDR3 nucleotides read TGTGCCACCCGACAGGATTGTAACTATGGCTACACCTTC.

This clonotype was seen a handful of times. The rearrangement uses TRBV12-3 or TRBV12-4 and TRBJ1-1; the D is unclear. Trimming stripped 6 bases from V and 0 bases from J, with 11 bases between. This CDR3 spans 14 amino acids. The DNA of the CDR3 is TGTGCCAGCAGCCGCCCCCCAGTGAACACTGAAGCTTTCTTT. Translated: CASSRPPVNTEAFF.

The chain links TRBV28 to TRBJ2-1, with TRBD2 matching over 12 bases. CDR3 length: 16 amino acids. CDR1 and CDR2 (germline): MDHEN, SYDVKM. V was pared by 4 bases and J by 12 bases, with 13 bases of the junction left unmatched. The CDR3 sequence is CASSYPGLAGRKVQFF. CDR3 coding DNA: TGTGCCAGCAGTTACCCAGGACTAGCGGGAAGGAAGGTGCAGTTCTTC.

This chain connects TRBV27 to TRBJ2-7; D might be TRBD2 (5 bases). V was trimmed by 8 bases and J by 4 bases, leaving 21 bases between them. The CDR3 is made up of 15 amino acids. The germline V gene encodes CDR1 MNHEY and CDR2 SMNVEV (reference sequence). The CDR3 is CASDPGPLRGYEQYF. The DNA of the CDR3 is TGTGCCAGCGACCCTGGACCCCTGAGAGGGTACGAGCAGTACTTC.

Worth noting for this clonotype: One junction end disagrees with the germline gene, perhaps due to a read error. The chain carries TRBV28 and TRBJ2-1; D is ambiguous. Germline V gives CDR1 MDHEN, CDR2 SYDVKM. The CDR3 is 16 residues long. The CDR3 protein is CVSTLVGFPDVSEQFF. The CDR3 DNA follows: TGTGTCAGCACTCTCGTCGGGTTCCCCGATGTAAGTGAGCAGTTCTTC.

This clonotype was seen more than once but under ten times. The chain couples TRBV19 to TRBJ2-2, with a weak D call TRBD1 (6 bases). This CDR3 has 14 amino acids. Per the germline V gene, CDR1 is LNHDA and CDR2 is SQIVND (reference sequence). Trimming took 7 bases from V and 6 from J, leaving 15 bases between them. The CDR3 region is CASNFQGSPGELFF. The CDR3 DNA is TGTGCCAGTAACTTCCAGGGGAGCCCCGGGGAGCTGTTTTTT.

This clonotype has only a few counts. This chain connects TRBV7-9 to TRBJ1-1, with 11 bases fitting TRBD1. V lost 5 bases, J lost 3 bases, and 5 bases stayed unmatched. The germline CDR1 and CDR2 sequences are SEHNR and FQNEAQ (reference sequence). The CDR3 consists of 15 residues. The CDR3 here is CASSPRDRGYTEAFF. The DNA of the CDR3 is TGTGCCAGCAGCCCCAGGGACAGGGGGTACACTGAAGCTTTCTTT.

This CDR3 reads CASSLLELAGGRSYNEQFF. The CDR3 DNA reads as TGTGCCAGCAGCTTATTAGAACTAGCGGGAGGGAGGTCCTACAATGAGCAGTTCTTC. The chain couples TRBV11-2 to TRBJ2-1; 13 bases fit TRBD2. J gave up 1 base and V 2 bases, and 8 bases lay outside the gene matches. This CDR3 region has 19 residues. Per the germline V gene, CDR1 is SGHAT and CDR2 is FQNNGV.

The gene calls are TRBV7-2 and TRBJ2-5, with D perhaps matching TRBD1 or TRBD2 (5 bases each). V was trimmed by 4 bases and J by 0 bases, leaving 15 bases between them. The CDR3 contains 16 residues. Germline V CDR1 and CDR2: SGHTA, FQGNSA. The CDR3 loop is CASSSWWQGDQETQYF. In nucleotides, the CDR3 is TGTGCCAGCAGCTCGTGGTGGCAGGGAGACCAAGAGACCCAGTACTTC.

This clonotype showed up just once. V gene TRBV12-3 or TRBV12-4 combines with J gene TRBJ1-5, with TRBD1 matching over 8 bases. The CDR3 spans 14 residues. The ends lost 5 bases at V and 6 bases at J; junction bases unmatched: 6. CDR3 residues: CASSQRQGFQPQHF. For the CDR3, the DNA is TGTGCCAGCAGTCAAAGACAGGGGTTTCAGCCCCAGCATTTT.

The gene calls are TRBV12-3 or TRBV12-4 and TRBJ1-4; tentative D call: TRBD1 (5 bases). The CDR3 sequence is 14 residues long. V lost 3 bases, J lost 5 bases, and 10 bases lay in between. CDR3 DNA sequence: TGTGCCAGCAGTTTTAAGGGGAGAAATGAAAAACTGTTTTTT. It is translated as CASSFKGRNEKLFF.

The chain has TRBV4-2 and TRBJ2-2, with 9 positions matching TRBD2. J gave up 4 bases and V 4 bases, and 7 bases lay outside the gene matches. Germline V gene lookup returns CDR1 LGHNA and CDR2 YNFKEQ. This CDR3 spans 16 amino acids. CDR3: CASSLLAGAGTGELFF. Here the CDR3 DNA reads TGTGCCAGCAGCCTGTTAGCGGGAGCTGGCACCGGGGAGCTGTTTTTT.

This clonotype came up a few times. V and J are TRBV12-3 or TRBV12-4 and TRBJ2-5, with a tentative D call TRBD1 (6 bases). CDR3 length: 14 residues. Deletions cut 5 bases from V and 4 bases from J, with 14 bases between. CDR3 in amino acids: CASSLTGFLETQYF. For the CDR3, the DNA is TGTGCCAGCAGTCTTACAGGGTTTTTAGAGACCCAGTACTTC.

CDR3 protein: CASSLDLWQSTDTQYF. The CDR3 nucleotides read TGTGCCAGCAGCTTAGATCTATGGCAGAGCACAGATACGCAGTATTTT. The chain recombines TRBV11-2 with TRBJ2-3, with D hard to call. Germline loops: CDR1 SGHAT, CDR2 FQNNGV. V was cut by 0 bases and J by 0 bases, with 10 bases left in between. The length of the CDR3 is 16 residues.

The V call is TRBV3-1, the J call TRBJ2-2; tentative D call: TRBD1 (6 bases). Trimming removed 4 bases at V and 2 bases at J, with 14 bases between. The CDR3 loop spans 16 amino acids. CDR1 and CDR2 (germline): LGHDT, YNNKEL (reference sequence). CDR3 loop: CASSLNRAPNTGELFF. CDR3 sequence (DNA): TGTGCCAGCAGCCTCAACAGGGCTCCTAACACCGGGGAGCTGTTTTTT.

V usage is TRBV5-1 and J usage is TRBJ1-3, with TRBD1 identical over 8 bases. The CDR3 consists of 17 residues. The trim removed 2 bases at V and 0 bases at J, leaving 7 bases unmatched. Germline V CDR1 and CDR2: SGHRS, YFSETQ. The CDR3 here is CASSFGTGLDSGNTIYF. CDR3 nucleotide sequence: TGCGCCAGCAGCTTCGGGACAGGCTTAGACTCTGGAAACACCATATATTTT.

This clonotype turned up a few times. The chain combines TRBV12-3 or TRBV12-4 with TRBJ2-1, with 9 bases matching TRBD2. V lost 5 bases, J lost 4 bases, and 9 bases stayed unmatched. This CDR3 is 16 amino acids long. In nucleotides, the CDR3 is TGTGCCAGCAGTCCAATAGCGGGAGCGAGGTACAATGAGCAGTTCTTC. Translating gives CASSPIAGARYNEQFF.

The chain uses TRBV5-1 and TRBJ2-3; 9 bases line up with TRBD2. There are 17 residues in the CDR3. J was trimmed by 2 bases and V by 0 bases; bases with no gene match: 7. CDR1 and CDR2 (germline): SGHRS, YFSETQ. CDR3 amino acids: CASSLGRGRENTDTQYF. The CDR3, as DNA: TGCGCCAGCAGCTTGGGTCGCGGGAGGGAGAACACAGATACGCAGTATTTT.

The chain couples TRBV4-3 to TRBJ2-3; D call uncertain. This CDR3 region has 13 residues. CDR1 is LGHNA, CDR2 YSLEER, per germline. V shed 3 bases and J shed 6 bases, with 10 bases lying between them. CDR3 protein: CASSQRGLDTQYF. The CDR3 nucleotides are TGCGCCAGCAGCCAGAGAGGCCTGGATACGCAGTATTTT.

This clonotype was seen only a few times. This sequence joins TRBV14 and TRBJ2-3, with D tentatively TRBD2 (6 bases). Germline V CDR1 and CDR2: SGHDN, FVKESK. Trimming cost V 2 bases and J 7 bases, with 19 bases left between them. The CDR3 length is 16 residues. The CDR3 loop is CASSQPGVVPSNTQYF. The CDR3 coding sequence is TGTGCCAGCAGCCAACCGGGAGTAGTCCCCAGTAATACGCAGTATTTT.

Only one count was recorded for this clonotype. The rearrangement links TRBV28 to TRBJ2-7; D tentatively reads TRBD1 or TRBD2 (6 bases each). Germline V gene sequence: CDR1 MDHEN, CDR2 SYDVKM. Trimming took 5 bases from V and 9 from J, leaving 32 bases between them. This CDR3 comprises 18 residues. The CDR3 DNA follows: TGTGCCAGCAGTGACCTTGTGGGGAGGCAGGGGCCCTCGGGCGGGCAGTACTTC. It specifies CASSDLVGRQGPSGGQYF. Looking up the rest from reference TRBV28 and TRBJ2-7 gives the full variable domain: DVKVTQSSRYLVKRTGEKVFLECVQDMDHENMFWYRQDPGLGLRLIYFSYDVKMKEKGDIPEGYSVSREKKERFSLILESASTNQTSMYLCASSDLVGRQGPSGGQYFGPGTRLTVT.

This clonotype was detected many times. This chain connects TRBV7-2 to TRBJ1-5, with a tentative D call TRBD1 (5 bases). The CDR3 consists of 15 residues. Trimming left V 5 bases short and J 0 bases short, with 11 bases between. The germline CDR1 and CDR2 sequences are SGHTA and FQGNSA. CDR3 nucleotide sequence: TGTGCCAGCAGCGTCTACAGGAATAGCAATCAGCCCCAGCATTTT. Its translation: CASSVYRNSNQPQHF.

The chain has TRBV13 and TRBJ2-1, with D possibly matching TRBD1 (5 bases). The CDR3 runs to 16 residues. Germline CDR1 is PRHDT and CDR2 is FYEKMQ (reference sequence). Trimming took 6 bases from V and 1 from J, leaving 16 bases between them. The CDR3 region has the DNA TGTGCCAGCAGGAAGTTAGGGGTTTTGTCCTACAATGAGCAGTTCTTC. Residues: CASRKLGVLSYNEQFF. The full variable domain, its missing parts supplied by reference TRBV13 and TRBJ2-1, is AAGVIQSPRHLIKEKRETATLKCYPIPRHDTVYWYQQGPGQDPQFLISFYEKMQSDKGSIPDRFSAQQFSDYHSELNMSSLELGDSALYFCASRKLGVLSYNEQFFGPGTRLTVL.